This is a list of T cell receptor beta chains from one sample in a study of blood T cell repertoires in COVID-19. Only in-frame clones appear in the TCRdb table, and some are missing; sequencing was by immunoSEQ multiplex PCR. The repertoire includes roughly 500,000 clones, 88% of them detected once, and about 2% sits in the top ten. The specimen sequenced was PBMCs or T cells enriched from blood (not recorded which). The receptors stem from a woman in her thirties or forties who had recovered from COVID-19. Each CDR3 is given with its conserved first and last residue. The order of the fields is clone size, D gene, J gene, V gene, CDR3 length, CDR3 DNA, CDR3 protein. A D gene is named only where the DNA matches it firmly. Where a row states a size, it is once, few, many or the class of an expanded clone; other rows omit it.

clone_size: NA; d_call: NA; j_call: TRBJ2-1; v_call: TRBV9; cdr3_length: 18; cdr3_nt: TGTGCCAGCAGCGGGAGCGGCACTTACGCCCAGGGGTTCAATGAGCAGTTCTTC; cdr3_aa: CASSGSGTYAQGFNEQFF
clone_size: NA; d_call: NA; j_call: TRBJ1-1; v_call: TRBV18; cdr3_length: 14; cdr3_nt: TGTGCCAGCTCACCACAGGGAGAGGGCACTGAAGCTTTCTTT; cdr3_aa: CASSPQGEGTEAFF
clone_size: NA; d_call: NA; j_call: TRBJ1-5; v_call: TRBV13; cdr3_length: 15; cdr3_nt: TGTGCCAGCAGCTTAGGCTTAGGGGGTGATCAGCCCCAGCATTTT; cdr3_aa: CASSLGLGGDQPQHF
clone_size: NA; d_call: NA; j_call: TRBJ1-1; v_call: TRBV3-1/TRBV3-2; cdr3_length: 15; cdr3_nt: TGTGCCAGCAGCCAAGATCCCAGGGTAGGCACTGAAGCTTTCTTT; cdr3_aa: CASSQDPRVGTEAFF
clone_size: few; d_call: NA; j_call: TRBJ2-3; v_call: TRBV28; cdr3_length: 13; cdr3_nt: TGTGCCAGCAGTTTACAGGGCACAGATACGCAGTATTTT; cdr3_aa: CASSLQGTDTQYF
clone_size: NA; d_call: NA; j_call: TRBJ1-5; v_call: TRBV2; cdr3_length: 14; cdr3_nt: TGTGCCAGCAGGGCGGCTGCCGAAACCCAGCCCCAGCATTTT; cdr3_aa: CASRAAAETQPQHF
clone_size: NA; d_call: NA; j_call: TRBJ1-2; v_call: TRBV14; cdr3_length: 13; cdr3_nt: TGTGCCAGCAGCCATCGACAGGTCTATGGCTACACCTTC; cdr3_aa: CASSHRQVYGYTF
clone_size: once; d_call: NA; j_call: TRBJ1-2; v_call: TRBV7-9; cdr3_length: 18; cdr3_nt: TGTGCCAGCAGCTTACGGCAGGGAAATCCCTTAACGAACTATGGCTACACCTTC; cdr3_aa: CASSLRQGNPLTNYGYTF
clone_size: once; d_call: NA; j_call: TRBJ2-7; v_call: TRBV5-4; cdr3_length: 14; cdr3_nt: TGTGCCAGCAGCTTTAGCGGTATCTCCTACGAGCAGTACTTC; cdr3_aa: CASSFSGISYEQYF
clone_size: NA; d_call: NA; j_call: TRBJ1-2; v_call: TRBV25-1; cdr3_length: 14; cdr3_nt: TGTGCCAGCAGTACCCCCACGGGGGACTATGGCTACACCTTC; cdr3_aa: CASSTPTGDYGYTF
clone_size: NA; d_call: NA; j_call: TRBJ2-7; v_call: TRBV11-2; cdr3_length: 16; cdr3_nt: TGTGCCAGCAGCTTGACGACAGGTATTGGGAACTACGAGCAGTACTTC; cdr3_aa: CASSLTTGIGNYEQYF
clone_size: NA; d_call: NA; j_call: TRBJ1-5; v_call: TRBV19; cdr3_length: 13; cdr3_nt: TGTGCCAGTACTAACCAGGGTCTCCAGCCCCAGCATTTT; cdr3_aa: CASTNQGLQPQHF
clone_size: NA; d_call: TRBD2; j_call: TRBJ2-5; v_call: TRBV29-1; cdr3_length: 15; cdr3_nt: TGCAGCGTTGCCCCCCCGCTAGCGGACCAAGAGACCCAGTACTTC; cdr3_aa: CSVAPPLADQETQYF
clone_size: NA; d_call: NA; j_call: TRBJ1-1; v_call: TRBV11-2; cdr3_length: 14; cdr3_nt: TGTGCCAGCACCCGGGGGGGTAAGAACACTGAAGCTTTCTTT; cdr3_aa: CASTRGGKNTEAFF
clone_size: NA; d_call: TRBD2; j_call: TRBJ2-7; v_call: TRBV7-2; cdr3_length: 15; cdr3_nt: TGTGCCAGCAGCTTAGATTTGGGCGGGGGAATTGAGCAGTACTTC; cdr3_aa: CASSLDLGGGIEQYF
clone_size: NA; d_call: NA; j_call: TRBJ1-2; v_call: TRBV29-1; cdr3_length: 13; cdr3_nt: TGCAGCGTTAAGGGGAAGTTTGCCGATGGCTACACCTTC; cdr3_aa: CSVKGKFADGYTF
clone_size: NA; d_call: NA; j_call: TRBJ1-6; v_call: TRBV7-8; cdr3_length: 16; cdr3_nt: TGTGCCAGCAGCGCGGGGAGGAACTATTATAATTCACCCCTCCACTTT; cdr3_aa: CASSAGRNYYNSPLHF
clone_size: NA; d_call: TRBD1; j_call: TRBJ2-7; v_call: TRBV4-3; cdr3_length: 17; cdr3_nt: TGCGCCAGCAGCCAAGATCGAAGGGGGCTTGCCTCCTACGAGCAGTACTTC; cdr3_aa: CASSQDRRGLASYEQYF
clone_size: NA; d_call: TRBD2; j_call: TRBJ2-1; v_call: TRBV29-1; cdr3_length: 16; cdr3_nt: TGCAGCGTTGACGAAGGACTAGCGGGAAGTTACAATGAGCAGTTCTTC; cdr3_aa: CSVDEGLAGSYNEQFF
clone_size: NA; d_call: NA; j_call: TRBJ2-3; v_call: TRBV6-6; cdr3_length: 16; cdr3_nt: TGTGCCAGCAGCGGCGGGGCGGGTTGGACCACAGATACGCAGTATTTT; cdr3_aa: CASSGGAGWTTDTQYF
clone_size: NA; d_call: TRBD1; j_call: TRBJ2-6; v_call: TRBV6-5; cdr3_length: 15; cdr3_nt: TGTGCCAGCTGGGCTACAGGGGCTGGGGCCAACGTCCTGACTTTC; cdr3_aa: CASWATGAGANVLTF
clone_size: NA; d_call: TRBD1; j_call: TRBJ2-5; v_call: TRBV5-8; cdr3_length: 14; cdr3_nt: TGTGCCAGCGGAGACAGGGTCTTGGAAGAGACCCAGTACTTC; cdr3_aa: CASGDRVLEETQYF
clone_size: few; d_call: TRBD2; j_call: TRBJ2-3; v_call: TRBV4-3; cdr3_length: 16; cdr3_nt: TGCGCCAGCAGCCAGGGCTGGGGACTAGAGGCAGATACGCAGTATTTT; cdr3_aa: CASSQGWGLEADTQYF
clone_size: NA; d_call: TRBD1; j_call: TRBJ1-2; v_call: TRBV7-9; cdr3_length: 17; cdr3_nt: TGTGCCAGCAGCCCTGGCGAAGACAGGGGTGCGAACTATGGCTACACCTTC; cdr3_aa: CASSPGEDRGANYGYTF
clone_size: NA; d_call: NA; j_call: TRBJ2-7; v_call: TRBV5-1; cdr3_length: 14; cdr3_nt: TGCGCCAGCAGCCCACACAGGAGCACCTACGAGCAGTACTTC; cdr3_aa: CASSPHRSTYEQYF
clone_size: many; d_call: TRBD2; j_call: TRBJ2-7; v_call: TRBV5-4; cdr3_length: 12; cdr3_nt: TGTGCCAGCAGCTCCGGGACTAGGGGGCAGTACTTC; cdr3_aa: CASSSGTRGQYF
clone_size: NA; d_call: NA; j_call: TRBJ2-3; v_call: TRBV10-1; cdr3_length: 15; cdr3_nt: TGCGCCAGCGCTCGGTCTAGCAAGATAGTGGATACGCAGTATTTT; cdr3_aa: CASARSSKIVDTQYF
clone_size: NA; d_call: TRBD1; j_call: TRBJ1-2; v_call: TRBV6-4; cdr3_length: 13; cdr3_nt: TGTGCCAGCAGTGAGGGGACAGGGTATGGCTACACCTTC; cdr3_aa: CASSEGTGYGYTF
clone_size: NA; d_call: TRBD1; j_call: TRBJ1-2; v_call: TRBV5-8; cdr3_length: 13; cdr3_nt: TGTGCCAGCAGTTTAGACAGGGATAATGGCTACACCTTC; cdr3_aa: CASSLDRDNGYTF
clone_size: NA; d_call: TRBD1; j_call: TRBJ2-7; v_call: TRBV6-1; cdr3_length: 14; cdr3_nt: TGTGCCAGCAGTGAAGCGGGGGACAGCTACGAGCAGTACTTC; cdr3_aa: CASSEAGDSYEQYF
clone_size: NA; d_call: TRBD2; j_call: TRBJ2-7; v_call: TRBV7-2; cdr3_length: 15; cdr3_nt: TGTGCCAGCAGCTTATCCGGGACTAACTACTACGAGCAGTACTTC; cdr3_aa: CASSLSGTNYYEQYF
clone_size: once; d_call: NA; j_call: TRBJ2-5; v_call: TRBV11-3; cdr3_length: 14; cdr3_nt: TGTGCCAGCAGCTCCCAGGGGAGACAAGAGACCCAGTACTTC; cdr3_aa: CASSSQGRQETQYF
clone_size: NA; d_call: NA; j_call: TRBJ2-7; v_call: TRBV6-2/TRBV6-3; cdr3_length: 15; cdr3_nt: TGTGCCAGCAGTTACCCCTCGCAGGGGTGGAACGAGCAGTACTTC; cdr3_aa: CASSYPSQGWNEQYF
clone_size: NA; d_call: NA; j_call: TRBJ1-2; v_call: TRBV18; cdr3_length: 16; cdr3_nt: TGTGCCAGCTCACCCGTAGGGGGTCCCACTAACTATGGCTACACCTTC; cdr3_aa: CASSPVGGPTNYGYTF
clone_size: NA; d_call: NA; j_call: TRBJ1-2; v_call: TRBV7-9; cdr3_length: 13; cdr3_nt: TGTGCCAGCAGCCGCGGGACCGATTATGGCTACACCTTC; cdr3_aa: CASSRGTDYGYTF
clone_size: NA; d_call: TRBD1; j_call: TRBJ1-2; v_call: TRBV2; cdr3_length: 16; cdr3_nt: TGTGCCAGCAGTGACCCTGAGGACAGGGGCGGGCATGGCTACACCTTC; cdr3_aa: CASSDPEDRGGHGYTF
clone_size: NA; d_call: TRBD1; j_call: TRBJ1-3; v_call: TRBV4-1; cdr3_length: 17; cdr3_nt: TGCGCCAGCAGCCATACCTCAGGGGGCTCCTCTGGAAACACCATATATTTT; cdr3_aa: CASSHTSGGSSGNTIYF
clone_size: NA; d_call: TRBD1; j_call: TRBJ2-7; v_call: TRBV19; cdr3_length: 14; cdr3_nt: TGTGCCAGTAGTATGGGGACAGGGGGGTACGAGCAGTACTTC; cdr3_aa: CASSMGTGGYEQYF
clone_size: once; d_call: NA; j_call: TRBJ2-7; v_call: TRBV11-2; cdr3_length: 12; cdr3_nt: TGTGCCAGCAGCTTTTCGGGTTACGAGCAGTACTTC; cdr3_aa: CASSFSGYEQYF
clone_size: once; d_call: NA; j_call: TRBJ2-5; v_call: TRBV18; cdr3_length: 16; cdr3_nt: TGTGCCAGCTCACCACCAGCAGGGTTGAGCCTTAAGACCCAGTACTTC; cdr3_aa: CASSPPAGLSLKTQYF
clone_size: NA; d_call: TRBD1; j_call: TRBJ1-3; v_call: TRBV10-1; cdr3_length: 19; cdr3_nt: TGCGCCAGCAGTGGACCGGATACGAAGGACAGGGTAAGGGGAAACACCATATATTTT; cdr3_aa: CASSGPDTKDRVRGNTIYF